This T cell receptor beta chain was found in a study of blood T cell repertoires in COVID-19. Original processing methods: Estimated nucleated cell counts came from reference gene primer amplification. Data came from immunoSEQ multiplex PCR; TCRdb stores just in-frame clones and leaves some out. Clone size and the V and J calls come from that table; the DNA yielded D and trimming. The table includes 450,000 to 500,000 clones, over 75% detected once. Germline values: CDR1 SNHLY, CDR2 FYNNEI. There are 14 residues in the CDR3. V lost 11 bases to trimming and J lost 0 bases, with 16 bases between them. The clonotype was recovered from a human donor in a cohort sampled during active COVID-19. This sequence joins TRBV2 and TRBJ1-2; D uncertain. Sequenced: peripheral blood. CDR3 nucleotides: TGTGCCGGCACGAAGGCGGGGTCTAACTATGGCTACACCTTC. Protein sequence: CAGTKAGSNYGYTF.